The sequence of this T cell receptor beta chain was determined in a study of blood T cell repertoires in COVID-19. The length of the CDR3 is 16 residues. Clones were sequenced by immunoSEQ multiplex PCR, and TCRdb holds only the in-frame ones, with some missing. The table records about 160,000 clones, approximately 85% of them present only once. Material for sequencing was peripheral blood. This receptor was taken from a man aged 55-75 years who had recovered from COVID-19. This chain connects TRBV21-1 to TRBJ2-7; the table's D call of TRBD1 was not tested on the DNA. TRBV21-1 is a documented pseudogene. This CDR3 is CASSKEGAGGGGEQYF. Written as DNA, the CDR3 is TGTGCCAGCAGCAAAGAGGGGGCAGGGGGTGGTGGTGAGCAGTACTTC.